This TCR beta chain derives from a study of blood T cell repertoires in COVID-19. Assignment of participants to cohorts was predicated upon participant-reported clinical history. Germline CDR1 reads LGHNA; CDR2 reads YNFKEQ. The CDR3 consists of 17 residues. Trimming cost V 0 bases and J 4 bases; bases outside gene matches: 9. Here immunoSEQ multiplex PCR was the method, and the copy in TCRdb shows in-frame clones only, minus some. Among 330,000 or so clones listed, approximately 88% were seen once. This chain links TRBV4-2 with TRBJ2-5, with 9 bases aligning to TRBD2. The material sequenced was PBMCs or T cells enriched from blood (not recorded which). This clonotype was sampled from a man aged 25 to 40 who had recovered from COVID-19. CDR3 loop: CASSQDHAGTSRETQYF. The DNA for the CDR3 is TGTGCCAGCAGCCAAGATCATGCAGGGACTAGCCGAGAGACCCAGTACTTC.